This T cell receptor beta chain was identified in a study of blood T cell repertoires in COVID-19. The wider study: T cells, B-cell-depleted T cells, or PBMCs provided the cDNA or gDNA that served as material.

The junction had 14 bases not matched to a gene; V was cut back by 0 bases and J by 6 bases. Germline V CDR1 and CDR2: MNHEY, SVGEGT. CDR3 length: 17 amino acids. Each participant's cohort was designated according to participant-reported clinical history. Recovered Cohort 3 donors showed two negative PCRs, clearance, or symptom resolution. As processed by the authors: The authors estimated nucleated cell counts from reference gene primer amplification. Measured with immunoSEQ multiplex PCR; TCRdb has only the in-frame clones, and not every one. Clonal size and the V and J genes are those of that table, whereas D and trimming came from the DNA. The table has some 250,000 clones, around nine tenths seen once.

This rearrangement joins TRBV6-2 or TRBV6-3 to TRBJ2-7; 7 bases match TRBD1. The sample consisted of PBMCs or T cells enriched from blood (not recorded which). The source is a middle-aged man who had recovered from COVID-19. CDR3 DNA: TGTGCCAGCAGTTACTCGGGTAGTCAGGGGGAGCCTCGCGAGCAGTACTTC. Encoded protein: CASSYSGSQGEPREQYF.